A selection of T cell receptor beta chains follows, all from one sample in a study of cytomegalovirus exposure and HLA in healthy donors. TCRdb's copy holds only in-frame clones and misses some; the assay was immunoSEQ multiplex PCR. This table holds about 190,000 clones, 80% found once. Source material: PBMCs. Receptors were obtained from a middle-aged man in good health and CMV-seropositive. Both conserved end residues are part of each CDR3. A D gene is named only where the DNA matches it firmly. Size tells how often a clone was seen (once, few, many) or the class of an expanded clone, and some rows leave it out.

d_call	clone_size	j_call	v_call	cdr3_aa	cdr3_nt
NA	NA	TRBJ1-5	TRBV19	CASSITRDVYQPQHF	TGTGCCAGTAGTATAACCAGGGATGTGTACCAGCCCCAGCATTTT
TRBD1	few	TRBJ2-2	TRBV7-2	CASSRDRVDTGELFF	TGTGCCAGCAGCCGGGACAGGGTTGACACCGGGGAGCTGTTTTTT
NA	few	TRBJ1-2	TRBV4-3	CASSQDGVTHGYTF	TGCGCCAGCAGCCAAGATGGTGTGACACATGGCTACACCTTC
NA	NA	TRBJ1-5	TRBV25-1	CASSRGESNQPQHF	TGTGCCAGCAGCCGGGGGGAGAGCAATCAGCCCCAGCATTTT
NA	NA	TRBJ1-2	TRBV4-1	CASSQVPRGSDYGYTF	TGCGCCAGCAGCCAAGTCCCTCGGGGGTCGGACTATGGCTACACCTTC
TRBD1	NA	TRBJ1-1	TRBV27	CASRQGTEAFF	TGTGCCAGCAGACAGGGGACTGAAGCTTTCTTT
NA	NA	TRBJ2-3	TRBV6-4	CASSDRYSDTQYF	TGTGCCAGCAGTGACCGTTACTCAGATACGCAGTATTTT
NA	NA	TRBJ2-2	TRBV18	CASSGTPNTGELFF	TGTGCCAGCTCCGGGACACCGAACACCGGGGAGCTGTTTTTT
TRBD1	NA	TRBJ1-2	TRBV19	CASRKGGEGFYGYTF	TGTGCCAGTAGAAAAGGGGGCGAGGGTTTCTATGGCTACACCTTC
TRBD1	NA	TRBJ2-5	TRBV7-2	CASSPRTGRSIETQYF	TGTGCCAGCAGCCCCAGGACAGGGAGAAGTATAGAGACCCAGTACTTC
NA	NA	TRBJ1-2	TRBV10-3	CAISVSVGDYGYTF	TGTGCCATCAGCGTGTCCGTAGGGGACTATGGCTACACCTTC
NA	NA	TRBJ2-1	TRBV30	CAWGYVTENGQFF	TGTGCCTGGGGCTACGTAACAGAGAATGGGCAGTTCTTC
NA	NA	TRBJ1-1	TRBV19	CASDVGGTWNTEAFF	TGTGCCAGCGATGTTGGGGGGACGTGGAACACTGAAGCTTTCTTT
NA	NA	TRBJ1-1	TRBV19	CASSPTLNTEAFF	TGTGCCAGTAGTCCAACACTGAACACTGAAGCTTTCTTT
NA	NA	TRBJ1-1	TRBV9	CASSHGRLNTEAFF	TGTGCCAGCAGCCACGGGAGGTTGAACACTGAAGCTTTCTTT
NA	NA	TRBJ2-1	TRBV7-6	CASSLEARPGRPYNEQFF	TGTGCCAGCAGCTTAGAGGCCCGCCCGGGAAGGCCCTACAATGAGCAGTTCTTC
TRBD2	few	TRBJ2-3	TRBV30	CAWKLSGGTDTQYF	TGTGCCTGGAAGCTGAGCGGGGGCACAGATACGCAGTATTTT
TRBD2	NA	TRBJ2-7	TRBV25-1	CASRTSGSYEQYF	TGTGCCAGCAGGACTAGCGGCTCCTACGAGCAGTACTTC
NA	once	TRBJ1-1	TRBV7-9	CASFILRANTEAFF	TGTGCCAGTTTCATTCTCAGGGCGAACACTGAAGCTTTCTTT
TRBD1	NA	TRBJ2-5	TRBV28	CASRLDRAETQYF	TGTGCCAGCAGGTTGGACAGGGCAGAGACCCAGTACTTC
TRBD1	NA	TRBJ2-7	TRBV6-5	CASSPVAGGDYEQYF	TGTGCCAGCAGCCCGGTGGCAGGGGGCGACTACGAGCAGTACTTC
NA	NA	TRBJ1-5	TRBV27	CASSLRRPGVDSNQPQHF	TGTGCCAGCAGTTTAAGGAGGCCTGGGGTCGATAGCAATCAGCCCCAGCATTTT
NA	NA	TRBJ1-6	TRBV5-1	CASRLSGSGNSPLHF	TGCGCCAGCAGGTTGTCCGGTTCAGGTAATTCACCCCTCCACTTT
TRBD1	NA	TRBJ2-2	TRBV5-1	CASSLGQGAAGELFF	TGCGCCAGCAGCTTAGGACAGGGGGCCGCCGGGGAGCTGTTTTTT
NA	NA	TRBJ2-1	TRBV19	CASSIIQGGHNEQFF	TGTGCCAGTAGTATAATCCAGGGGGGCCACAATGAGCAGTTCTTC
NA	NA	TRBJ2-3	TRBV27	CASSLSRRADTQYF	TGTGCCAGCAGTTTATCGCGGCGGGCAGATACGCAGTATTTT
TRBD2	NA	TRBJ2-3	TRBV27	CASSPSGGHSGTQYF	TGTGCCAGCAGCCCTAGCGGGGGGCACTCGGGGACGCAGTATTTT
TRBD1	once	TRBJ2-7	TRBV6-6	CASHRGSEVEQYF	TGTGCCAGCCACAGGGGGTCCGAGGTTGAGCAGTACTTC
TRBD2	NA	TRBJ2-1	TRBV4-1	CASSLIWLAGNNEQFF	TGCGCCAGCAGCCTGATCTGGCTAGCGGGGAACAATGAGCAGTTCTTC
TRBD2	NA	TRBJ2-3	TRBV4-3	CASSQVFFRASGTTDTQYF	TGCGCCAGCAGCCAAGTATTTTTTCGGGCTAGCGGGACAACAGATACGCAGTATTTT
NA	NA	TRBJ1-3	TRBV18	CASSPRDIGDTIYF	TGTGCCAGCTCACCACGGGACATTGGAGACACCATATATTTT
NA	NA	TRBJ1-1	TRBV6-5	CASSDTGPVDAFF	TGTGCCAGCAGTGATACAGGGCCTGTTGATGCTTTCTTT
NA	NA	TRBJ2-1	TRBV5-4	CASSLLLAAVDNEQFF	TGTGCCAGCAGCTTGTTGTTAGCGGCAGTAGACAATGAGCAGTTCTTC
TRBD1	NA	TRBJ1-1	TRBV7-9	CASRPTGVGTEAFF	TGTGCCAGCAGACCCACAGGGGTTGGCACTGAAGCTTTCTTT
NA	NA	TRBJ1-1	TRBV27	CASIIGQGRGEAFF	TGTGCCAGCATAATCGGGCAGGGGAGGGGGGAAGCTTTCTTT
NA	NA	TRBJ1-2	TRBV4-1	CASSQETGFQGYTF	TGCGCCAGCAGCCAAGAGACAGGCTTTCAGGGCTACACCTTC
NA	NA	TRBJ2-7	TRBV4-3	CASSPGVSYEQYF	TGCGCCAGCAGCCCCGGAGTCTCCTACGAGCAGTACTTC